This T cell receptor beta chain derives from a study of tumor-infiltrating lymphocytes in primary liver carcinoma. The wider study: Roughly 3.5 to 8 million productive TCRbeta reads came from each sample, comparable across tissue types. Findings and caveats of the study: Tumor specimens were characterized by a significantly higher top-250-clone fraction than blood (p = 0.039).

Starting from 500 ng of total RNA, TCR beta cDNA was produced with a primer in the constant region. Investigators got TCR beta libraries out of three nested multiplex PCR rounds, done with slightly modified ARM-PCR. For around 9 cycles apiece, the opening two PCR rounds ran with TRBV1-TRBV30 forward primers and a C-beta reverse primer. In TCRdb, the multiplex PCR reads were re-called with MiXCR into one record per CDR3 protein. Among about 130,000 distinct CDR3 sequences listed, under 65% were seen once. Taking about 17-32 mg of unsorted bulk tissue, the authors co-extracted RNA and DNA. Sampling of every tumor involved five separate regions. These included the tumor centre. The ends lost 4 bases at V and 8 bases at J; junction bases unmatched: 14. The CDR3 contains 16 residues. Germline V gives CDR1 SGHTS, CDR2 YDEGEE. On this clonotype itself: Its antigen is not identified. Being one base from a much bigger clone, this may be a read error.

This receptor was obtained from a woman aged 55-70 years with primary liver carcinoma and hepatitis B virus infection. This rearrangement joins TRBV5-8 to TRBJ2-1; 8 bases are shared with TRBD2. Sequenced sample: liver tumor tissue from sampling region 3. The sample's subset: tumor region T3, left-lateral pole. CDR3 sequence (DNA): TGTGCCAGCAGCCCACAGCCGGGACTAGTCTCCGATGAGCAGTTCTTC. The encoded protein is CASSPQPGLVSDEQFF.